A single sample is the source of the 4 T cell receptor beta chains below, sequenced in a study of T cells in Graves' hyperthyroidism and ophthalmopathy. The TCR beta CDR3 regions underwent amplification using RNA transcripts as the source. Primed by the HTBI set, a first-round RT-PCR was run on the TCR CDR3. TCRdb passed the multiplex PCR reads through MiXCR, listing each CDR3 protein once. The table shows approximately 600,000 distinct CDR3 sequences, with around 15% occurring only once. Sequenced input: blood. Receptor source: a middle-aged woman with Graves' ophthalmopathy.

About this clonotype: This may arise from a read error, as a much more abundant clone is one base away. The chain links TRBV6-5 to TRBJ2-5, with TRBD2 identical over 11 bases. This CDR3 comprises 16 residues. CDR1 and CDR2 (germline): MNHEY, SVGAGI. Unmatched junction bases numbered 5, after V lost 0 bases and J lost 5 bases. The DNA for the CDR3 is TGTGCCAGCAGTTACTCGACTAGCGGGGTGGGGGAGACCCAGTACTTC. It yields the protein CASSYSTSGVGETQYF.

The sample holds many counts of this clonotype. The chain has TRBV6-2 or TRBV6-3 and TRBJ1-1, with unresolved D. Trimming stripped 2 bases from V and 0 bases from J, with 7 bases between. The CDR3 consists of 14 residues. Per the germline V gene, CDR1 is MNHEY and CDR2 is SVGEGT. The CDR3, as DNA: TGTGCCAGCAGTTACCAGACCATGAACACTGAAGCTTTCTTT. Protein sequence: CASSYQTMNTEAFF.

This clonotype has ten or more counts. The chain links TRBV20-1 to TRBJ1-2, with a possible D match to TRBD1 (6 bases). The CDR3 has 21 amino acids. Germline loops: CDR1 DFQATT, CDR2 SNEGSKA (reference sequence). V gave up 3 bases and J gave up 6 bases, with 38 bases separating them. CDR3 nucleotides: TGCAGTGCTAGTAGTCTCAGGGGATACGAACTCGAGACACCGGAGTCTCATGGCTACACCTTC. The encoded protein is CSASSLRGYELETPESHGYTF.

The sample holds many counts of this clonotype. The chain joins TRBV11-2 to TRBJ2-2; D ambiguous. Germline V gene data show CDR1 as SGHAT and CDR2 as FQNNGV. The CDR3 totals 15 residues. The V gene lost 0 bases and the J gene lost 6 bases, with 11 bases spanning the gap. Here the CDR3 DNA reads TGTGCCAGCAGCTTAGAAGTGCGCGAGGCCGGGGAGCTGTTTTTT. Translation gives CASSLEVREAGELFF. Supplemented by reference TRBV11-2 and TRBJ2-2, the full variable domain reads EAGVAQSPRYKIIEKRQSVAFWCNPISGHATLYWYQQILGQGPKLLIQFQNNGVVDDSQLPKDRFSAERLKGVDSTLKIQPAKLEDSAVYLCASSLEVREAGELFFGEGSRLTVL.